In its sample, the clone carrying this TCR beta chain was seen many times. What it binds is unknown. These data are taken from a study of T cells in Graves' hyperthyroidism and ophthalmopathy. Findings and caveats of the study: The model identified upcoming ophthalmopathy a median approximately six months ahead of onset.

CDR3 length equals 15 residues. Germline loops: CDR1 MNHNS, CDR2 SASEGT. V was shortened by 7 bases and J by 1 base, with 16 bases between the two germline ends. For Graves' hyperthyroidism to be stable, ophthalmopathy could not progress within 18 months. Amplified TCR beta CDR3 regions derived from RNA transcripts. First-round RT-PCR targeting the TCR CDR3 was performed with the HTBI primer set. TCRdb used MiXCR to reprocess the multiplex PCR reads, holding one entry per CDR3 protein. The sample yields a few hundred thousand distinct CDR3 sequences, roughly 13% seen once. The V call is TRBV6-1, the J call TRBJ1-2, with a tentative D call TRBD1 (5 bases). The sequenced sample was blood. This receptor was taken from a woman between 18 and 30 years old with Graves' hyperthyroidism. The CDR3 spells CASTPVEGNNYGYTF. The CDR3 nucleotides are TGTGCCAGCACCCCCGTGGAGGGGAATAACTATGGCTACACCTTC.